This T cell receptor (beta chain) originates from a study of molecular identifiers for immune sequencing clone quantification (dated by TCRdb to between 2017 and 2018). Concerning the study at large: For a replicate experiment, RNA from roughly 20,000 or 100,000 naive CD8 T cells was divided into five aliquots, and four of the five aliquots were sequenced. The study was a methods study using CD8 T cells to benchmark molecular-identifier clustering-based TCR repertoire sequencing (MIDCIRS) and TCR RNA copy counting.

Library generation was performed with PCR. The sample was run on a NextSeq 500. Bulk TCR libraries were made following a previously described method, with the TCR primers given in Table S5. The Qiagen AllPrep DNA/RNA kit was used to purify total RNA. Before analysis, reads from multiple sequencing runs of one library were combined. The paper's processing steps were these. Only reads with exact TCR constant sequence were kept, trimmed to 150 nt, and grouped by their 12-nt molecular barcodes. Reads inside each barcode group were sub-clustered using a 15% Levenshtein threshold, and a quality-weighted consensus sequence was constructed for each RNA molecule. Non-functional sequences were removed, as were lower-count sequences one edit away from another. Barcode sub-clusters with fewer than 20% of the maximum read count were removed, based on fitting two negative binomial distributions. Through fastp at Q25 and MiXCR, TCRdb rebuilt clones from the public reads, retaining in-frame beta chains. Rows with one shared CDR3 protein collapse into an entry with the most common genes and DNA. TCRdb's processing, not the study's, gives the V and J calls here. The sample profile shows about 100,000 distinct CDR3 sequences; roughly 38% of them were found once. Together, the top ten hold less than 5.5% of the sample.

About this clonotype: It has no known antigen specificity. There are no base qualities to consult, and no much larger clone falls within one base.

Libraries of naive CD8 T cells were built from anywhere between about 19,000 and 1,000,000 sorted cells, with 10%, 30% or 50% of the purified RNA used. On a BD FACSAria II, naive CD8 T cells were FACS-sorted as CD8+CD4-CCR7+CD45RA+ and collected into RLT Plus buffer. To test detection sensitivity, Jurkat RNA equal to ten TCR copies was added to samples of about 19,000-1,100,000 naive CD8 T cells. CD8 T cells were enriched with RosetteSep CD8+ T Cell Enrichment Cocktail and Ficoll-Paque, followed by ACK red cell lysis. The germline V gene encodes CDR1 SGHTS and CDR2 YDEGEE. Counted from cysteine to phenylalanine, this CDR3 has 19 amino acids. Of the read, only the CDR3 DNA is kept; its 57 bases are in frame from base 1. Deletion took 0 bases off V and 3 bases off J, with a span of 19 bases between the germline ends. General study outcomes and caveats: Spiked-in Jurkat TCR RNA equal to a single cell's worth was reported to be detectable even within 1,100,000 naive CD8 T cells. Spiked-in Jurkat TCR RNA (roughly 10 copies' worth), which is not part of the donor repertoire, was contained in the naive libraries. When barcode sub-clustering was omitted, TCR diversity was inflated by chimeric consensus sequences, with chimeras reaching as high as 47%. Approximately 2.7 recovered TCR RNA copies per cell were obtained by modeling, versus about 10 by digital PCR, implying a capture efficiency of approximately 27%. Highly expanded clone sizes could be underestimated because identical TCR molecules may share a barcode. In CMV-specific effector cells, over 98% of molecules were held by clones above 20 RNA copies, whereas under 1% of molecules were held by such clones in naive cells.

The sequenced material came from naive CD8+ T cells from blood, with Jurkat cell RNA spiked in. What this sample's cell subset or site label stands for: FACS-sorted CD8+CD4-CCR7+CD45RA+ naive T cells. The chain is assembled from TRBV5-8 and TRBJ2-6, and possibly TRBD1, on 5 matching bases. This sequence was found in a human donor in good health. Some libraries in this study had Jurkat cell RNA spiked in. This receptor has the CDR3 CASSLGRGAGIYGANVLTF. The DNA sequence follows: TGTGCCAGCAGCTTGGGAAGGGGCGCAGGGATATATGGGGCCAACGTCCTGACTTTC.